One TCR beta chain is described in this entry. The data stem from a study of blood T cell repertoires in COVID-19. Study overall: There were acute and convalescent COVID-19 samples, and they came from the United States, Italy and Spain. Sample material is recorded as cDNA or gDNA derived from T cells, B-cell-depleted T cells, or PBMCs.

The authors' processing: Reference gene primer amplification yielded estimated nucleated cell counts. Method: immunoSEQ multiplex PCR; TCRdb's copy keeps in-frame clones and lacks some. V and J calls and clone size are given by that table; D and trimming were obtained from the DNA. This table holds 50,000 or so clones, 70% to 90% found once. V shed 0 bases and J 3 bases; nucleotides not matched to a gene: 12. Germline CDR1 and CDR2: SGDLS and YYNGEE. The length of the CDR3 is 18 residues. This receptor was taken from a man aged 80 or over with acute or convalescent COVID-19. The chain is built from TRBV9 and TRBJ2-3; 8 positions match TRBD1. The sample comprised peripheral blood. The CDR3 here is CASSVDPPGTGETDTQYF. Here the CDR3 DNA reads TGTGCCAGCAGCGTAGACCCCCCAGGGACAGGAGAGACAGATACGCAGTATTTT.